This T cell receptor beta chain stems from a study of blood T cell repertoires in COVID-19. Study context: The origin of the acute and convalescent COVID-19 samples was the United States, Italy and Spain. PBMCs, B-cell-depleted T cells, or T cells were the source of the cDNA or gDNA that made up the material.

Source study methods: Amplification of reference gene primers was used by the study to estimate nucleated cell counts. Data came from immunoSEQ multiplex PCR; TCRdb stores just in-frame clones and leaves some out. V, J and clone size are taken as reported in that table, and D and trimming were inferred from the DNA itself. Of 50,000 or so clones listed, about 84% were seen once; the top ten hold around 4.5%. This CDR3 is 15 amino acids long. Per the germline V gene, CDR1 is MNHEY and CDR2 is SMNVEV (reference sequence). V shed 4 bases, J shed 12 bases, and the junction held 9 bases outside the gene matches.

Specimen: peripheral blood. This TCR came from a man aged 35-49 years with active COVID-19. J is TRBJ2-1 and V is TRBV27, with 13 nucleotides matching TRBD2. CDR3 nucleotides: TGTGCCAGCAGTTCCAGGACTAGCGGGAGAGGGGGGCAGTTCTTC. Protein: CASSSRTSGRGGQFF.